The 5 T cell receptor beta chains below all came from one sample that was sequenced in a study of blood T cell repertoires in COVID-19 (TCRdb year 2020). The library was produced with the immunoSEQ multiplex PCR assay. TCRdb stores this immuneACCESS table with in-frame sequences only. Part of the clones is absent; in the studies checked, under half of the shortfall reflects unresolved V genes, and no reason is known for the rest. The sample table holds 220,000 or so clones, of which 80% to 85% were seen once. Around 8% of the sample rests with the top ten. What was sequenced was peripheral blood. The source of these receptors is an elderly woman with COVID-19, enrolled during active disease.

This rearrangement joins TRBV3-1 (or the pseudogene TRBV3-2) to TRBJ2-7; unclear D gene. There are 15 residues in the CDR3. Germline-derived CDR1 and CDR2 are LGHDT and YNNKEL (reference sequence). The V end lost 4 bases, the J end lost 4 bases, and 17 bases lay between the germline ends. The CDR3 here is CASSLKPAERYEQYF. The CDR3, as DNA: TGTGCCAGCAGCCTAAAGCCAGCCGAGAGGTACGAGCAGTACTTC.

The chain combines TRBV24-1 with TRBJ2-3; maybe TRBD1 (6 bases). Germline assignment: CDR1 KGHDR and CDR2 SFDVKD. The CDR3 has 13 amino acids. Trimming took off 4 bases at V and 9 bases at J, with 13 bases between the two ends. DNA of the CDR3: TGTGCCACCAGTGACCGACAGGTGACCACGCAGTATTTT. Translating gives CATSDRQVTTQYF.

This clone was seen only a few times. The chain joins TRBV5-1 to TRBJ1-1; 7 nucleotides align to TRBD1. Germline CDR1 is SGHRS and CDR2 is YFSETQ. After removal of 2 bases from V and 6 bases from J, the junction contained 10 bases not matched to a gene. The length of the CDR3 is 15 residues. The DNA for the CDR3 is TGCGCCAGCAGCTTCTCGGACAGGAAGGGCGCTGAAGCTTTCTTT. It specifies CASSFSDRKGAEAFF. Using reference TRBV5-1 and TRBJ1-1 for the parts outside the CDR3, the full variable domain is KAGVTQTPRYLIKTRGQQVTLSCSPISGHRSVSWYQQTPGQGLQFLFEYFSETQRNKGNFPGRFSGRQFSNSRSEMNVSTLELGDSALYLCASSFSDRKGAEAFFGQGTRLTVV.

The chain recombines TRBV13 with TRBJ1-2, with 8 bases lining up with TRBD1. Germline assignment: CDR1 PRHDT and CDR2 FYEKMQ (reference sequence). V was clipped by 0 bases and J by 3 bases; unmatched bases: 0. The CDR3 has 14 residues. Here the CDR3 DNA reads TGTGCCAGCAGCTTAGGACAGGGGGACTATGGCTACACCTTC. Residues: CASSLGQGDYGYTF.

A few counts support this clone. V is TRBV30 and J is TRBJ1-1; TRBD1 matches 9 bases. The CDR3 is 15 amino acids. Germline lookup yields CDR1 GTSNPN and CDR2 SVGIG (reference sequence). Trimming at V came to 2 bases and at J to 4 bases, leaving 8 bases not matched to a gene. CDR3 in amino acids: CAWSIRDRAGTEAFF. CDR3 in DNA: TGTGCCTGGAGTATCCGGGACAGGGCAGGCACTGAAGCTTTCTTT.